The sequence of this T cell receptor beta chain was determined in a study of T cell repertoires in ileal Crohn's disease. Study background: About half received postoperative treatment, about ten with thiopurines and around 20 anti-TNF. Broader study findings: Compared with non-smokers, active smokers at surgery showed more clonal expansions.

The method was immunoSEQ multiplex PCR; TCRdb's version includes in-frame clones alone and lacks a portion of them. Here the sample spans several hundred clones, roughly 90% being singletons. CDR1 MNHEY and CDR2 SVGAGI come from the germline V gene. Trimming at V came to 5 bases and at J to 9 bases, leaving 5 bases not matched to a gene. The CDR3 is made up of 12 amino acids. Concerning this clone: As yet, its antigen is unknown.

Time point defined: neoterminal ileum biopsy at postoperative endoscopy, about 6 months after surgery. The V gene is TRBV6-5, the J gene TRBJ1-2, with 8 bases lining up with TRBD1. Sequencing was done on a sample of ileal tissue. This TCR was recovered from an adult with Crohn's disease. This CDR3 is CASSNPGGRYTF. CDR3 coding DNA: TGTGCCAGCAGTAACCCAGGGGGCCGCTACACCTTC.